This TCR beta chain came from a study of lymphopenia after photon versus proton radiotherapy. Germline V lookup: CDR1 SGHNT, CDR2 YYREEE (reference sequence). The CDR3 runs 14 residues. Between the trimmed V and J ends, which lost 4 bases and 4 bases, there was a span of 12 bases. Measured with immunoSEQ multiplex PCR; TCRdb has only the in-frame clones, and not every one. The sample includes more than 25,000 clones, under 85% of them seen just once. Here the sequenced sample was peripheral blood, taken from a patient treated with photon-based radiotherapy. This rearrangement joins TRBV5-4 to TRBJ2-1; possibly TRBD1 for D (5 bases). The receptor's source is a woman aged 50 to 60 with pancreatic cancer. DNA of the CDR3: TGTGCCAGCAGCCTAGTGGGGCCTTACAATGAGCAGTTCTTC. Translating gives CASSLVGPYNEQFF.